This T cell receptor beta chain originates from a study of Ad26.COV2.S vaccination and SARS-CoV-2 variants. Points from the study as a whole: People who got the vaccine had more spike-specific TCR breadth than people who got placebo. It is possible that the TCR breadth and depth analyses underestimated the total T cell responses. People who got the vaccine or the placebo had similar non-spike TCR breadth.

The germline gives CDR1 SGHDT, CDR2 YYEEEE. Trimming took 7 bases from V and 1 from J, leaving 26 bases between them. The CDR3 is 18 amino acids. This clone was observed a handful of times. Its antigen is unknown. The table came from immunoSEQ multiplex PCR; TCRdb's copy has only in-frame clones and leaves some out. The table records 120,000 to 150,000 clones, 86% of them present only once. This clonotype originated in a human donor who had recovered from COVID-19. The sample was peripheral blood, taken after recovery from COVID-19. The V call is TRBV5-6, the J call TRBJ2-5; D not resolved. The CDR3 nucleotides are TGTGCCAGCTTCCCGCTCGTAGCTCCCGGCCCCTCCCAAGAGACCCAGTACTTC. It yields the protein CASFPLVAPGPSQETQYF.